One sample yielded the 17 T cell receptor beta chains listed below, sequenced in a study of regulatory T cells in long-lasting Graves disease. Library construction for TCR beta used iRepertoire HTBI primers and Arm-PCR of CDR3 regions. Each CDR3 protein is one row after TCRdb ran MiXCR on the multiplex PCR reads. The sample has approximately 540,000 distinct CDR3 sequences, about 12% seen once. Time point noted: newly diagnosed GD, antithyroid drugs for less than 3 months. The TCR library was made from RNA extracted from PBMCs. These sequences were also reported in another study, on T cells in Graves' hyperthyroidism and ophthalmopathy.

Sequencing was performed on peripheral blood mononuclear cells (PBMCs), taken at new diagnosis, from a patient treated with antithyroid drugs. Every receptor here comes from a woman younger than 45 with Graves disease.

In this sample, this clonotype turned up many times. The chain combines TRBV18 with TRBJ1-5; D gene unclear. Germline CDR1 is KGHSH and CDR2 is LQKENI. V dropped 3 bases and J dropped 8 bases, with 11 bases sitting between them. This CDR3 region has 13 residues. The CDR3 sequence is CASSPTGVEPQHF. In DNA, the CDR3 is TGTGCCAGCTCACCCACGGGCGTGGAGCCCCAGCATTTT. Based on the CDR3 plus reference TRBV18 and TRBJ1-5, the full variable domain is NAGVMQNPRHLVRRRGQEARLRCSPMKGHSHVYWYRQLPEEGLKFMVYLQKENIIDESGMPKERFSAEFPKEGPSILRIQQVVRGDSAAYFCASSPTGVEPQHFGDGTRLSIL.

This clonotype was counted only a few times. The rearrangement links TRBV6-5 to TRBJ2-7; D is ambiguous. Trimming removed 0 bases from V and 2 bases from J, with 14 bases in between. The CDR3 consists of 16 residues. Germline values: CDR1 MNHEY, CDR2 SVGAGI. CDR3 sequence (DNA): TGTGCCAGCAGTTACTCCCAATCCGGGTCGCCCTACGAGCAGTACTTC. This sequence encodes CASSYSQSGSPYEQYF.

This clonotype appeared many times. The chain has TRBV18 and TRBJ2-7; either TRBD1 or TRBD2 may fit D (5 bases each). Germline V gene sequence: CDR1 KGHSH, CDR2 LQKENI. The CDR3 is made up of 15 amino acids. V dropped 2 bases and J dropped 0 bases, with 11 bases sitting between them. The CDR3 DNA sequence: TGTGCCAGCTCACCAATAACGGGACCCTCCTACGAGCAGTACTTC. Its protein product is CASSPITGPSYEQYF.

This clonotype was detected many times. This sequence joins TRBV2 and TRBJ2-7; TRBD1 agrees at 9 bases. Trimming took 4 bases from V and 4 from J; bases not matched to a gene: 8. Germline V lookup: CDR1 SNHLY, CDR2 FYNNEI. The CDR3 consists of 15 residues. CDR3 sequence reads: CASSAGRTGAYEQYF. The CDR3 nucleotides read TGTGCCAGCAGTGCAGGGAGGACAGGGGCATACGAGCAGTACTTC.

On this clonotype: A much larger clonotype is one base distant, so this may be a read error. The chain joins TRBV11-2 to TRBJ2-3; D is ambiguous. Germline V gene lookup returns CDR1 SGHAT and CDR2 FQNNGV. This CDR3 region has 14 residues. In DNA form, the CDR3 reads TGTGGCAGCAGCTTCCCCCCCTCCCTCCATACGCAGTATTTT. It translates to CGSSFPPSLHTQYF.

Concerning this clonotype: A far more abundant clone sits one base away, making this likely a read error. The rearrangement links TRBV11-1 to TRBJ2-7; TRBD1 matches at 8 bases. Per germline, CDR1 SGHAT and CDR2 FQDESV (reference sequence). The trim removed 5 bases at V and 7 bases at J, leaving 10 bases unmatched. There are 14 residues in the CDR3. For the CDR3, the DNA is TGTGCCAGCAGCCGGCAGGGGGCCGGGAGTGAGCAGTACTTC. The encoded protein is CASSRQGAGSEQYF.

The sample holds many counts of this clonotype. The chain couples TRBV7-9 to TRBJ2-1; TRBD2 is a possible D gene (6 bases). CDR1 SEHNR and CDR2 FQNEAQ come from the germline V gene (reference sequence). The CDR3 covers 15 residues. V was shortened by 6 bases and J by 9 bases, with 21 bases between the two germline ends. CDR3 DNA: TGTGCCAGCAGGCGAGGGACTGAAATTCCCGGTGAGCAGTTCTTC. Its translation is CASRRGTEIPGEQFF.

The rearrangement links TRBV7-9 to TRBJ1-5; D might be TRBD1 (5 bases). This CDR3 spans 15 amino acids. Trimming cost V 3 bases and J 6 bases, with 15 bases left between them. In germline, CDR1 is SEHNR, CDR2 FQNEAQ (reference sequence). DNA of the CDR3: TGTGCCAGCAGCTTTTTTCCAGGGCTCGCTCAGCCCCAGCATTTT. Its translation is CASSFFPGLAQPQHF.

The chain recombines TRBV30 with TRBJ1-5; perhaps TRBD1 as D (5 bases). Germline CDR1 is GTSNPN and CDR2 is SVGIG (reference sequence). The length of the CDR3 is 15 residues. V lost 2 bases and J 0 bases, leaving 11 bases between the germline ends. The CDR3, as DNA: TGTGCCTGGAGTTCCTACCAGGGTAGCAATCAGCCCCAGCATTTT. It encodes CAWSSYQGSNQPQHF.

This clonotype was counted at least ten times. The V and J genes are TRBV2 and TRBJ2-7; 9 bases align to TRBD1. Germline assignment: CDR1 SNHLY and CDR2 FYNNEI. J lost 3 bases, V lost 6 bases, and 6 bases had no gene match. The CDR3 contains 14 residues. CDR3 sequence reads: CASRPRQGDYEQYF. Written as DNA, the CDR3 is TGTGCCAGCAGGCCCCGACAGGGGGACTACGAGCAGTACTTC.

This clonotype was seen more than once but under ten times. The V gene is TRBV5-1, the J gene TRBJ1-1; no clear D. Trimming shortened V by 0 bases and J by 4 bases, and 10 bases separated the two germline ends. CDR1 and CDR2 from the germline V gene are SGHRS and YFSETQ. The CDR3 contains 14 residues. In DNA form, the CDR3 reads TGCGCCAGCAGCTTGGGACACTCGAGCACTGAAGCTTTCTTT. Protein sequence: CASSLGHSSTEAFF.

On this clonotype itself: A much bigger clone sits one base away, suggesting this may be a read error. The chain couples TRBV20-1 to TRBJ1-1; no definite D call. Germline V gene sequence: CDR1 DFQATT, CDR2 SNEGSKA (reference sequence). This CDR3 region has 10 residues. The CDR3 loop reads CSAINTETFF. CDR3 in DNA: TGCAGTGCTATCAACACTGAAACTTTCTTT.

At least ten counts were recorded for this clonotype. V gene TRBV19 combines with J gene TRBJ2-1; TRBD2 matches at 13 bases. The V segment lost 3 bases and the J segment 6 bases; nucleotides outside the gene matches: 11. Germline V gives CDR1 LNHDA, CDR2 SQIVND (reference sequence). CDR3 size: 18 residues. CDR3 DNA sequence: TGTGCCAGTAGTATTTCTCGACTAGCGGGAGGTTCCCCCAATGAGCAGTTCTTC. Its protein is CASSISRLAGGSPNEQFF.

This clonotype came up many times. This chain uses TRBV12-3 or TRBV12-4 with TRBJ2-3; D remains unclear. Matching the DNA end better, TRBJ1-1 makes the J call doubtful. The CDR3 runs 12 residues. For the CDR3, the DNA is TGTGCCAGCAGTCCCCGCGGGCTGCGGGCTTTCTTT. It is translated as CASSPRGLRAFF.

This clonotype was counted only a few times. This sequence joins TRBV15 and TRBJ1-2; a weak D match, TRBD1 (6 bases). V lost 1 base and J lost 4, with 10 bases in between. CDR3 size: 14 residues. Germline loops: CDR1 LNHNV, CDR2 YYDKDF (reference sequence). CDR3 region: CATSRAGTSYGYTF. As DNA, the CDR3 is TGTGCCACCAGCAGAGCCGGGACAAGCTATGGCTACACCTTC.

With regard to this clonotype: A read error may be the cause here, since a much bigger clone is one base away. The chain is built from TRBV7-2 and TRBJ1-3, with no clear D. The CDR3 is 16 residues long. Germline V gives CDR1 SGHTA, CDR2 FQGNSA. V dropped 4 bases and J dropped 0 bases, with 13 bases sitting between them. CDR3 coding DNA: TGTGCCAGCAGCTCCTCACAGCCTTCCTCTGGAAACACCATATATTTT. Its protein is CASSSSQPSSGNTIYF.

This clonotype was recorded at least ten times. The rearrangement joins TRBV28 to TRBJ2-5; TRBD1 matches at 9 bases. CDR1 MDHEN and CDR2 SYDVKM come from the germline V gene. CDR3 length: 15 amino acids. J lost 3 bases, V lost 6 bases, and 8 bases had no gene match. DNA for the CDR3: TGTGCCAGCAGGTCTCCCGGGACAGGGAAAGAGACCCAGTACTTC. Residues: CASRSPGTGKETQYF.